This TCR beta chain is from a study of blood T cell repertoires in COVID-19. The overall study: COVID-19 samples, acute and convalescent, were from the United States, Italy and Spain. The cDNA or gDNA used as material had been derived from T cells, B-cell-depleted T cells, or PBMCs.

Source study methods: Estimation of nucleated cell counts was performed using reference gene primer amplification. The assay was immunoSEQ multiplex PCR, and TCRdb's table has in-frame clones only and misses some. The DNA was the basis for D and trimming; V, J and clone size are from that table. The sample gives approximately 92,000 clones, around nine tenths of which show up once; 18% is in the top ten. This CDR3 region has 17 residues. The J segment lost 1 base and the V segment lost 0 bases, leaving 8 bases of the junction unmatched. Germline-derived CDR1 and CDR2 are SGDLS and YYNGEE. This TCR came from a woman in her sixties with COVID-19, enrolled during active disease. Input material: peripheral blood. V and J are TRBV9 and TRBJ2-3, with 7 bases identical to TRBD1. The CDR3 bases are TGTGCCAGCAGCGTAGGGTCCAGACAGGGCGGCACAGATACGCAGTATTTT. Protein: CASSVGSRQGGTDTQYF.